This T cell receptor (beta chain) was captured in a study of technical replicates of blood from a few donors. The data were produced by immunoSEQ multiplex PCR, yet TCRdb's version contains in-frame clones alone and is incomplete. The sample consists of fewer than 85,000 clones, approximately 94% of them appearing once. There are 14 residues in the CDR3. With 2 bases removed from V and 8 bases from J, the gap between germline ends came to 15 bases. From germline, CDR1 is MNHEY and CDR2 SVGAGI. The sample comprised T cells isolated from PBMCs. The clonotype originates from a human donor in good health. This chain joins TRBV6-5 and TRBJ1-1; possible D gene TRBD1, 5 bases. Here the CDR3 reads CASSYGQGSGEAFF. The CDR3 nucleotides are TGTGCCAGCAGTTACGGGCAGGGCTCGGGCGAAGCTTTCTTT.